These T cell receptor beta chains were read from a single sample in a study of cytomegalovirus exposure and HLA in healthy donors. Generated by immunoSEQ multiplex PCR, the TCRdb table keeps only in-frame clones and is missing some. The table records around 100,000 clones, approximately 70% of them present only once. Sequencing input: PBMCs. All receptors come from a woman in her forties or fifties in good health and CMV-seronegative. The CDR3 runs from the conserved cysteine through the conserved F or W. The D gene is left open where the match is weak. For some rows the clone size is stated as once, few or many, or as a class when expanded; others skip it.

abundance	v_gene	j_gene	d_gene	CDR3nt	CDR3aa
.	TRBV5-1	TRBJ1-6	.	TGCGCCAGCAGCTCCGAAGGACTCATGAATTCACCCCTCCACTTT	CASSSEGLMNSPLHF
.	TRBV10-2	TRBJ1-2	.	TGCGCCAGCAGTGGGGGCAGAACTAACTATGGCTACACCTTC	CASSGGRTNYGYTF
once	TRBV28	TRBJ2-5	TRBD2	TGTGCCAGCGGTTACGGGAGGGAAGAGACCCAGTACTTC	CASGYGREETQYF
.	TRBV12-5	TRBJ1-2	TRBD1	TGTGCTAGTGGTTTGGTCGCAGGGGGTGGCTATGGCTACACCTTC	CASGLVAGGGYGYTF
.	TRBV28	TRBJ2-7	.	TGTGCCAGCACACCGGGACTTTCCTACGAGCAGTACTTC	CASTPGLSYEQYF
.	TRBV7-9	TRBJ2-7	TRBD1	TGTGCCAGCAGCGTAGCGAGGACAGGGAACGAGCAGTACTTC	CASSVARTGNEQYF
.	TRBV10-1	TRBJ1-1	.	TGCGCCAGCAGTGGGGCCTTGGACACTGAAGCTTTCTTT	CASSGALDTEAFF
.	TRBV7-9	TRBJ1-3	.	TGTGCCAGCAGCTTAGCCCAGGGCCGCTCTGGAAACACCATATATTTT	CASSLAQGRSGNTIYF
few	TRBV18	TRBJ1-2	.	TGTGCCAGCTCACCGGGCAGGCGGGGAGACTATGGCTACACCTTC	CASSPGRRGDYGYTF
.	TRBV18	TRBJ2-7	.	TGTGCCAGCTCACCACTGGACAGCCCTTCTAGTTGGCACTTC	CASSPLDSPSSWHF
.	TRBV19	TRBJ1-5	.	TGTGCCAGTAGGACTTTTATGGAACAGCCCCAGCATTTT	CASRTFMEQPQHF
.	TRBV5-1	TRBJ2-1	TRBD2	TGCGCCAGCGCGCTTGCTGGACTAGCGGGTGATGAGCAGTTCTTC	CASALAGLAGDEQFF